In its sample, the clone carrying this T cell receptor beta chain was seen once. This sample is part of a study of early T cells in non-severe SARS-CoV-2 infection. MiXCR was run by TCRdb on the 5' RACE reads, yielding one entry per CDR3 protein. The data show tens of thousands of distinct CDR3 sequences, with roughly 4.5% seen just once and about 17% held by the top ten. V lost 7 bases, J lost 6 bases, and 15 bases lay in between. The length of the CDR3 is 13 residues. The germline CDR1 and CDR2 sequences are LGHDT and YNNKEL (reference sequence). This TCR was sampled from an adult who was a healthcare worker with PCR-confirmed SARS-CoV-2 infection or an uninfected control (not recorded which). Sequenced sample: whole blood. The rearrangement uses TRBV3-1 and TRBJ1-1; a weak D match, TRBD1 (6 bases). The DNA for the CDR3 is TGTGCCAGCACCGGGTACAGGGCTTCTGAAGCTTTCTTT. Encoded protein: CASTGYRASEAFF.